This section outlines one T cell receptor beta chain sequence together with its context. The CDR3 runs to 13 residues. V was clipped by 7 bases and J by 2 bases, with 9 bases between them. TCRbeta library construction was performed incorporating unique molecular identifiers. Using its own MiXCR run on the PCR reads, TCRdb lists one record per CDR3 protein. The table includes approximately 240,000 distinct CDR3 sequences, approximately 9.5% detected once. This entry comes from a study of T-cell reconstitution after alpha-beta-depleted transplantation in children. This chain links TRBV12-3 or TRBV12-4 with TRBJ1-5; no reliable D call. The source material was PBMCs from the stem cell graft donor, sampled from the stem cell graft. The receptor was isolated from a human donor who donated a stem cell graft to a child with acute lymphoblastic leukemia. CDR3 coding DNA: TGTGCCAGCATGATGACGGGCAATCAGCCCCAGCATTTT. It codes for CASMMTGNQPQHF.